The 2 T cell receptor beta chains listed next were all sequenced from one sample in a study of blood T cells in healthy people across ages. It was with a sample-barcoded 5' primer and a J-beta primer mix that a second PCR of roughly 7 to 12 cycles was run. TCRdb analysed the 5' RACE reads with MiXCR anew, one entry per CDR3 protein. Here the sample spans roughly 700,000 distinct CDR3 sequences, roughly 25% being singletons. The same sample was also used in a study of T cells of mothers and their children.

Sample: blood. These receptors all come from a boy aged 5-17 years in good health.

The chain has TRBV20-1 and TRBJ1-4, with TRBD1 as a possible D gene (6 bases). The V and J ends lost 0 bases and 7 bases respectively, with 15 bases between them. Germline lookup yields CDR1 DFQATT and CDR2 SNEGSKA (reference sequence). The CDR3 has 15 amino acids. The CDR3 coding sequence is TGCAGTGCTAGAGATTCGGGCAGGGGTGCTGAAAAACTGTTTTTT. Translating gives CSARDSGRGAEKLFF.

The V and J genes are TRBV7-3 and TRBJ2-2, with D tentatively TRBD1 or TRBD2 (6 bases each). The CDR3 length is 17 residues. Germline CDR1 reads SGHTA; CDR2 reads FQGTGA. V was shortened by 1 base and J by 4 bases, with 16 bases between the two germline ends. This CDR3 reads CASSLKGGWRATGELFF. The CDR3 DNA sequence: TGTGCCAGCAGCTTAAAGGGGGGTTGGCGGGCCACCGGGGAGCTGTTTTTT.